What follows describes a single TCR beta chain. Its antigen is not identified. The entry originates in a study of graft-versus-host responses after intestinal transplantation. Study as a whole: Grafts were multivisceral, liver-intestinal, or isolated intestinal. Recipients were all induced with anti-thymocyte globulin, then given tacrolimus and steroids for around three years.

Overall study findings and caveats: Peak circulating GvH clone levels tracked with early post-transplant HvG declines. Present in recipient marrow, GvH clones included some that appeared first in ileum or blood.

Grafts had their tissue processed, releasing intraepithelial and lamina propria lymphocytes. Profiling relied on immunoSEQ multiplex PCR, and the TCRdb table lists in-frame clones only, not all of them. The sample has some 66,000 clones; roughly 90% are singletons. This CDR3 is built from 14 residues. The V gene's germline CDR1 is KGHSH and CDR2 LQKENI. V gave up 2 bases and J gave up 2 bases; unmatched junction bases: 3. This TCR was recovered from a human patient who received an intestinal transplant, so some T cells may come from the graft donor. V and J are TRBV18 and TRBJ2-7; 7 nucleotides match TRBD2. Sequenced here: ileum tissue, sampled 350 to 400 days after transplant. This CDR3 is CASSPREGPYEQYF. CDR3 nucleotides: TGTGCCAGCTCACCAAGGGAGGGCCCCTACGAGCAGTACTTC.